Listed below are T cell receptor beta chains from one sample, sequenced in a study of cytomegalovirus exposure and HLA in healthy donors. Here immunoSEQ multiplex PCR was the method, and the copy in TCRdb shows in-frame clones only, minus some. The table lists about 130,000 clones, less than 85% of them singletons. Source material: PBMCs. All receptors come from a man aged 35 to 55 in good health and CMV-seronegative. The CDR3 runs from the conserved cysteine through the conserved F or W. The order of the fields is V gene, CDR3 protein.

v_gene: TRBV29-1
CDR3aa: CSVEVGAGNTIYF

v_gene: TRBV28
CDR3aa: CASSFPGGGNTIYF

v_gene: TRBV28
CDR3aa: CASRRDRINTGELFF

v_gene: TRBV2
CDR3aa: CASSDRGETEAFF

v_gene: TRBV29-1
CDR3aa: CSVLPGLAGGSSYNEQFF

v_gene: TRBV7-9
CDR3aa: CASSSTGEDYEQYF

v_gene: TRBV6-1
CDR3aa: CASSDTGLRYTEAFF

v_gene: TRBV5-1
CDR3aa: CASSYNRLAGSNEQFF

v_gene: TRBV5-6
CDR3aa: CASRKKDPAGRETQYF

v_gene: TRBV5-8
CDR3aa: CASSLATGLDTDTQYF

v_gene: TRBV6-5
CDR3aa: CASSYGSAGGGEQYF

v_gene: TRBV28
CDR3aa: CASYSVFEAFF

v_gene: TRBV7-6
CDR3aa: CASSPTSGRSGGELFF

v_gene: TRBV6-1
CDR3aa: CAVIGQGTHEQYF

v_gene: TRBV7-6
CDR3aa: CASSSRGGGEKLFF

v_gene: TRBV7-3
CDR3aa: CASSIYTGGEQFF

v_gene: TRBV2
CDR3aa: CASSETSGRVIDTQYF

v_gene: TRBV13
CDR3aa: CASSFSTETYEQYF

v_gene: TRBV7-2
CDR3aa: CASSLASNVGQGIYGYTF

v_gene: TRBV7-8
CDR3aa: CASSLGVNNSPLHF

v_gene: TRBV5-1
CDR3aa: CASSWGGVGNEQFF

v_gene: TRBV6-6
CDR3aa: CASSAGTSNTQYF

v_gene: TRBV27
CDR3aa: CASRSSNSPLHF

v_gene: TRBV11-2
CDR3aa: CASSLGVGQGNTGELFF

v_gene: TRBV6-1
CDR3aa: CASSEAGTGGGTYEQYF

v_gene: TRBV28
CDR3aa: CASSAVPQGASQPQHF

v_gene: TRBV27
CDR3aa: CASSPNINYGGYTF

v_gene: TRBV9
CDR3aa: CASSGLLADSYNEQFF

v_gene: TRBV19
CDR3aa: CASRRTGTDTEAFF

v_gene: TRBV5-1
CDR3aa: CASSLVRGGSNEQFF

v_gene: TRBV27
CDR3aa: CASSSLQGGNEKLFF

v_gene: TRBV4-1
CDR3aa: CASSRRQDSSYEQYF

v_gene: TRBV14
CDR3aa: CASSFGQGNSPLHF

v_gene: TRBV4-3
CDR3aa: CASSQVVSGETQYF

v_gene: TRBV5-1
CDR3aa: CASSLVRGGVGDAGELFF

v_gene: TRBV5-6
CDR3aa: CASSASGENYGYTF

v_gene: TRBV2
CDR3aa: CASSEGSNTDTQYF

v_gene: TRBV4-1
CDR3aa: CASSRQGTNQPQHF

v_gene: TRBV2
CDR3aa: CASIELGLSNEKLFF

v_gene: TRBV5-3
CDR3aa: CARGGHGSYEQYF

v_gene: TRBV5-3
CDR3aa: CARSKSGNGSETQYF

v_gene: TRBV6-4
CDR3aa: CASSEAGGDTQYF

v_gene: TRBV4-2
CDR3aa: CASSQEGTGGSEAFF

v_gene: TRBV7-2
CDR3aa: CASSARDSPTETQYF

v_gene: TRBV7-2
CDR3aa: CASSLSGGANTGELFF

v_gene: TRBV29-1
CDR3aa: CSVERRAGVVSEQYF

v_gene: TRBV4-1
CDR3aa: CASSQESWPTSGKGGEQFF

v_gene: TRBV11-2
CDR3aa: CASSSSGASPLHF

v_gene: TRBV7-8
CDR3aa: CASSLFTSGRPGANVLTF

v_gene: TRBV2
CDR3aa: CASSGLAGKSNEQFF

v_gene: TRBV5-6
CDR3aa: CASSSRLAGREAQYF

v_gene: TRBV6-5
CDR3aa: CASSYGSYNTDTQYF

v_gene: TRBV5-6
CDR3aa: CASSFIRATDTQYF

v_gene: TRBV7-2
CDR3aa: CASSLAGTATEASF

v_gene: TRBV21-1
CDR3aa: CASSKVAVTPIGRGPYEQYF

v_gene: TRBV19
CDR3aa: CASSQQAGTDTQYF

v_gene: TRBV2
CDR3aa: CASSYRGTYEQYF

v_gene: TRBV6-1
CDR3aa: CASSGTGSNQPQHF

v_gene: TRBV7-2
CDR3aa: CASSSMRVHQETQYF

v_gene: TRBV4-3
CDR3aa: CASSLEAGGPITGELFF